This record looks at one T cell receptor beta chain sequence and its context. Sequencing was performed with immunoSEQ multiplex PCR; in TCRdb, only in-frame clones are kept and a portion is missing. The sample records about 90,000 clones, more than 80% being singletons. This specimen belongs to a study of OX40 agonist ivuxolimab in advanced cancers. Study-level information: Patients in dose escalation had liver, melanoma, kidney or head and neck cancers.

V shed 2 bases and J shed 0 bases, with 7 bases lying between them. Germline CDR1 SEHNR, CDR2 FQNEAQ (reference sequence). This CDR3 is 14 amino acids long. Sequences were derived from CD4+ or CD8+ T cells sorted from blood, sampled in a trial of the OX40 agonist ivuxolimab. The clonotype was recovered from an adult with an advanced solid tumor such as melanoma, head and neck, liver or kidney cancer. The chain uses TRBV7-9 and TRBJ1-2, with D hard to call. The CDR3 coding sequence is TGTGCCAGCAGCTTACTAGGATCTAACTATGGCTACACCTTC. This encodes CASSLLGSNYGYTF.